The 15 T cell receptor beta chains given below trace back to one sample, sequenced in a study of cytomegalovirus exposure and HLA in healthy donors. The study ran its PCR with 60 Vbeta and 13 Jbeta primers. Sequencing was performed with immunoSEQ multiplex PCR; in TCRdb, only in-frame clones are kept and a portion is missing. The data show some 170,000 clones, 81% seen once. Sequencing used PBMCs. Receptors were obtained from a woman in her 50s in good health and CMV-seronegative.

Worth noting for this clone: The sample carries other DNA sequences with the same CDR3. The rearrangement links TRBV9 to TRBJ1-1; TRBD1 aligns across 8 bases. V dropped 2 bases and J dropped 1; count of bases not matched to a gene: 1. The CDR3 is made up of 14 amino acids. Germline loops: CDR1 SGDLS, CDR2 YYNGEE. The CDR3 sequence: CASSVGQGNTEAFF. DNA of the CDR3: TGTGCCAGCAGCGTCGGACAGGGGAACACTGAAGCTTTCTTT.

The chain joins TRBV9 to TRBJ2-1; 10 bases agree with TRBD1. The CDR3 consists of 14 residues. V was clipped by 4 bases and J by 9 bases; unmatched bases: 7. From germline, CDR1 is SGDLS and CDR2 YYNGEE. CDR3 sequence: CASSLGGQGREQFF. In DNA form, the CDR3 reads TGTGCCAGCAGCTTAGGGGGACAGGGGCGTGAGCAGTTCTTC.

The chain employs TRBV27 and TRBJ2-1; perhaps TRBD2 as D (6 bases). The CDR3 contains 16 residues. CDR1 is MNHEY and CDR2 is SMNVEV in the germline V gene (reference sequence). V lost 3 bases and J lost 4, with 16 bases in between. The DNA of the CDR3 is TGTGCCAGCAGTTTTCGGGTAGCGGTAGAATACAATGAGCAGTTCTTC. It codes for CASSFRVAVEYNEQFF.

J is TRBJ2-5 and V is TRBV5-3; D not certain. TRBV5-3 is an ORF, with its function uncertain. The CDR3 runs 11 residues. V shed 1 base and J shed 10 bases, with 8 bases lying between them. The CDR3 nucleotides are TGTGCCAGAAGCTTGAGGAGACGCCAGTACTTC. Protein product: CARSLRRRQYF.

V and J are TRBV19 and TRBJ2-7; no clear D gene. Germline V gives CDR1 LNHDA, CDR2 SQIVND (reference sequence). V dropped 3 bases and J dropped 0 bases, with 12 bases sitting between them. The CDR3 spans 15 residues. The chain's CDR3 is CASSIAGDHSYEQYF. The CDR3, as DNA: TGTGCCAGTAGTATCGCCGGAGACCACTCCTACGAGCAGTACTTC.

The chain is built from TRBV7-2 and TRBJ1-2, with D unclear. This CDR3 contains 14 residues. Trimming shortened V by 4 bases and J by 4 bases, and 13 bases separated the two germline ends. Looked up from germline, CDR1 is SGHTA and CDR2 is FQGNSA. For the CDR3, the DNA is TGTGCCAGCAGCTCACTGCCCCCGATCTATGGCTACACCTTC. Its protein is CASSSLPPIYGYTF. Full variable domain (rest looked up from reference TRBV7-2 and TRBJ1-2): GAGVSQSPSNKVTEKGKDVELRCDPISGHTALYWYRQSLGQGLEFLIYFQGNSAPDKSGLPSDRFSAERTGGSVSTLTIQRTQQEDSAVYLCASSSLPPIYGYTFGSGTRLTVV.

The V gene is TRBV28, the J gene TRBJ2-2; D perhaps matches TRBD2 (5 bases). This CDR3 has 16 amino acids. The ends were cut back, 7 bases at V and 3 bases at J, with 18 bases in the middle. Germline V gene data show CDR1 as MDHEN and CDR2 as SYDVKM. CDR3 protein: CASTPGGSGDTGELFF. CDR3 nucleotide sequence: TGTGCCAGCACCCCGGGCGGAAGCGGCGACACCGGGGAGCTGTTTTTT.

The V gene is TRBV2, the J gene TRBJ2-1; 8 bases fit TRBD2. Trimming removed 2 bases from V and 7 bases from J; junction bases left unmatched: 7. Germline CDR1 reads SNHLY; CDR2 reads FYNNEI. The CDR3 consists of 15 residues. CDR3 amino acids: CASSERLAGYNEQFF. The CDR3 DNA reads as TGTGCCAGCAGTGAAAGATTAGCGGGGTATAATGAGCAGTTCTTC.

The chain employs TRBV5-6 and TRBJ2-1, with D uncertain. Germline-derived CDR1 and CDR2 are SGHDT and YYEEEE. V was cut by 1 base and J by 9 bases, with 11 bases left in between. The CDR3 has 13 amino acids. The CDR3 loop reads CASSLQPRGEQFF. CDR3 nucleotide sequence: TGTGCCAGCAGCTTGCAACCCCGAGGTGAGCAGTTCTTC.

This rearrangement joins TRBV12-5 to TRBJ1-1; D is uncertain. In germline, CDR1 is LGHNT, CDR2 FRNRAP. CDR3 size: 17 residues. V was cut by 2 bases and J by 7 bases, with 23 bases left in between. In DNA form, the CDR3 reads TGTGCTAGTGGTTTGCCTACCTGGGTGGCGGGTGCGAGTGAAGCTTTCTTT. Translation gives CASGLPTWVAGASEAFF.

The chain carries TRBV10-2 and TRBJ1-1; a possible D gene is TRBD1 (5 bases). V was shortened by 0 bases and J by 13 bases, with 9 bases between the two germline ends. Germline V gene data show CDR1 as WSHSY and CDR2 as SAAADI. This CDR3 region has 11 residues. This CDR3 reads CASSESGGGFF. In DNA, the CDR3 is TGCGCCAGCAGTGAGTCTGGGGGGGGTTTCTTT.

V is TRBV7-2 and J is TRBJ1-2; 8 bases fit TRBD1. V lost 5 bases, J lost 6 bases, and 8 bases stayed unmatched. In germline, CDR1 is SGHTA, CDR2 FQGNSA. The CDR3 extends over 14 amino acids. CDR3 sequence reads: CASSPGQGTHGYTF. CDR3 DNA sequence: TGTGCCAGCAGCCCTGGACAGGGTACACATGGCTACACCTTC.

The V gene is TRBV4-1, the J gene TRBJ2-2; 12 bases map to TRBD1. Germline V gene lookup returns CDR1 MGHRA and CDR2 YSYEKL. The trim removed 4 bases at V and 6 bases at J, leaving 9 bases unmatched. CDR3 size: 17 residues. This chain's CDR3 is CASSPFRDRGPAGELFF. The DNA of the CDR3 is TGCGCCAGCAGCCCTTTCCGGGACAGGGGGCCGGCCGGGGAGCTGTTTTTT.

The chain carries TRBV5-4 and TRBJ1-1; D uncertain. Germline V lookup: CDR1 SGHNT, CDR2 YYREEE (reference sequence). Trimming removed 4 bases from V and 6 bases from J, with 10 bases in between. CDR3 length equals 12 residues. The CDR3 region has the DNA TGTGCCAGCAGCCACTACCGCGCTGAAGCTTTCTTT. This translates into CASSHYRAEAFF.

The chain couples TRBV30 to TRBJ1-1; no clear D. The CDR3 spans 12 residues. The ends were cut back, 2 bases at V and 0 bases at J, with 4 bases in the middle. CDR1 and CDR2 (germline): GTSNPN, SVGIG (reference sequence). CDR3 region: CAWSPVNTEAFF. The CDR3 DNA reads TGTGCCTGGAGTCCGGTGAACACTGAAGCTTTCTTT.